This entry describes one TCR beta chain. Its cognate antigen has yet to be identified. Base qualities are not provided; no much larger clone lies one nucleotide away. For this chain, trimming is 1 base at the V end and 2 bases at the J end, and the number of junction bases without a gene match is 12. CDR1 is given as SGHTA and CDR2 as FQGNSA, both from the germline V gene. The CDR3 starts with the cysteine, ends with the phenylalanine, and has 18 residues. Left in the record is the CDR3 DNA by itself, 54 bases read in frame from the first base. This sample is drawn from a study of T cell responses to AZD1222 COVID-19 vaccine (dated by TCRdb to the early 2020s). For the study in its entirety: TCR sequencing covered 233 trial participants: 207 given two doses of AZD1222 and approximately 26 given two doses of MenACWY control vaccine. Trial participants were enrolled by age into 18-55, 56-69 and 70-plus year subgroups, with approximately 150, 28 and 58 TCR-sequenced participants respectively.

The CDR3 regions of human TCRbeta chains were analyzed by immunosequencing. In the paper's pipeline: Repertoire TCRs were checked for matches against a reference library of SARS-CoV-2-specific TCRs that had been generated using the MIRA antigen-specificity platform. Breadth was defined as the fraction of unique TCRs that were SARS-CoV-2-associated, and depth was defined as the fraction of total T cells that were SARS-CoV-2-associated. Using the MIRA data, each spike-specific TCR was mapped to the spike region that the TCR reacts to and placed in a CD4 or CD8 class. Log10-transformed breadth and depth values were compared by one-way ANOVA with Sidak's multiple comparisons tests. TCRdb limited this immuneACCESS table to in-frame rearrangements with V and J called. A share of clones is missing; checked studies link under half to unresolved V genes, and the rest is unexplained. V and J calls and clone size come straight from that table; D and trimming were deduced from the DNA. For this sample there are about 80,000 clones; approximately 85% appear just once. The ten largest clones represent around 9.3% of the sample.

Taken with the paper, the label for time point translates to: about 28 days (+/-7) after the second vaccine dose. Because spike-specific TCR depth and breadth did not differ between the two schedules, AZD1222 recipients who got a second dose at roughly 4 weeks were pooled with those who got a second dose at roughly 12 weeks. Samples from vaccinated people were obtained from the UK trials COV001 and COV002, which included a single-blind randomized controlled phase 2/3 trial of AZD1222 (ChAdOx1 nCoV-19) in healthy adults. For TCRbeta chain sequencing, PBMC samples were collected from trial participants at day 0 and at day 28 after the second dose. Overall results and qualifications from the work: The 56-69-year group was small, and its depth increase did not reach significance, likely because of low power. Epitopes outside the regions mutated in the B.1.351 and B.1.1.7 variants were reportedly recognized by nearly half of the unique spike-specific TCRs. Participants were mostly white British and included more females than males, and it was suggested by the authors that clonal diversity may have been underestimated. After two AZD1222 doses, spike-specific TCR breadth and depth were significantly higher than at day 0 and than in MenACWY recipients. Because no day 14 peak-response samples were available, the repertoires could be characterized only after the peak T cell response. Conclusions about previously exposed vaccinees are limited, since just 6 or 7 AZD1222 recipients were seropositive for SARS-CoV-2 at baseline. The whole spike protein was spanned by vaccine-associated CD4 TCRs, and dominant responses were seen in regions 160-218 and 743-854.

The chain joins TRBV7-2 to TRBJ2-5; 8 central bases correspond to TRBD2. Sequences were derived from peripheral blood, sampled 28 days after the second AZD1222 dose. The origin of this receptor is an adult who received the AZD1222 COVID-19 vaccine. The CDR3 reads CASSLVFDVSGGQETQYF. The DNA sequence is as follows: TGTGCCAGCAGCTTAGTCTTCGACGTCAGCGGGGGACAAGAGACCCAGTACTTC.